This T cell receptor (beta chain) was sequenced for a study of neurological immune-mediated disorders. Findings of the study overall: None of the CDR3 amino acid sequences of expanded clones were shared across subjects, and this suggested private repertoires in all groups.

In this sample, this clonotype turned up a few times. Its antigen is currently unknown. The cDNA was generated through 5'RACE incorporating 10-nucleotide random UMIs. Every sequencing run generated over 190 million TCR-beta sequences from 15-18 subjects. TCRdb reprocessed the 5' RACE reads via MiXCR and lists one record per CDR3 protein. The profile shows roughly 56,000 distinct CDR3 sequences, 3% to 4% of them singletons. Source material was 2 million unsorted PBMCs, stored at -80 °C in RNAlater. The V segment lost 0 bases and the J segment 8 bases; nucleotides outside the gene matches: 6. This CDR3 has 15 residues. Germline lookup yields CDR1 SGHRS and CDR2 YFSETQ.

The receptor's source is a woman in her fifties or sixties with multiple sclerosis. The gene calls are TRBV5-1 and TRBJ2-1; TRBD2 aligns across 9 bases. Source material: PBMCs. CDR3 nucleotide sequence: TGCGCCAGCAGCTTGGTAGCGGGAGACCGAGATGAGCAGTTCTTC. This encodes CASSLVAGDRDEQFF.